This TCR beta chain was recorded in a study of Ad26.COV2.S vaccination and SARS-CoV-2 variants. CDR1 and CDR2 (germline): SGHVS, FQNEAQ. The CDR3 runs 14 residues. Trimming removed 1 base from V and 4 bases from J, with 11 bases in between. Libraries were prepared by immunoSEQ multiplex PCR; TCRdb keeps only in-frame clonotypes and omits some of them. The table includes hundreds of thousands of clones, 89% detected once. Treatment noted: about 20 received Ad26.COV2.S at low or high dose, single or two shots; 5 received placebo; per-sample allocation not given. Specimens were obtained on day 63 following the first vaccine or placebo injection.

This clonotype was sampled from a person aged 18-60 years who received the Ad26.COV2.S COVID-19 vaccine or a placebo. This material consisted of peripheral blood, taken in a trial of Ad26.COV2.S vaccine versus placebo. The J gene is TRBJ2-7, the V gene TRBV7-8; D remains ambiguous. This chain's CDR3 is CASSLEGMAYEQYF. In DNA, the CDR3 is TGTGCCAGCAGCTTAGAGGGAATGGCATACGAGCAGTACTTC.